The TCR beta chain under discussion was sequenced for a study of cytomegalovirus exposure and HLA in healthy donors. Findings of the study overall: In a later analysis, TCR beta V- and J-gene trimming was associated with a missense DCLRE1C variant.

The germline V gene encodes CDR1 SEHNR and CDR2 FQNEAQ (reference sequence). V was shortened by 6 bases and J by 3 bases, with 18 bases between the two germline ends. The CDR3 covers 16 residues. Primers included in the PCR were 60 Vbeta and 13 Jbeta primers. Libraries were prepared by immunoSEQ multiplex PCR; TCRdb keeps only in-frame clonotypes and omits some of them. Of roughly 120,000 clones listed, about 80% are singletons. Worth noting for this clone: What it binds is unknown.

The clonotype was recovered from a female donor in good health and CMV-seropositive. This chain connects TRBV7-9 to TRBJ2-1; D perhaps matches TRBD2 (5 bases). The sample taken for sequencing was PBMCs. The CDR3 DNA is TGTGCCAGCAGTTCCCCGGAGGACTTCAACTACAATGAGCAGTTCTTC. Its protein is CASSSPEDFNYNEQFF.